This TCR beta chain was obtained from a study of T-cell memory formation after mild COVID-19. Study-wide findings and caveats: Researchers could not confirm that second-wave clones peaking on day 37 targeted SARS-CoV-2.

Using constant-segment primers, 5'RACE produced TCR alpha and TCR beta cDNA libraries carrying sample barcodes and UMIs. TCRdb reprocessed the 5' RACE reads with MiXCR, giving one entry per CDR3 protein. The data hold fewer than 650,000 distinct CDR3 sequences, with about 20% observed a single time. Germline CDR1 is LNHNV and CDR2 is YYDKDF (reference sequence). The CDR3 length is 15 residues. With 1 base clipped from V and 2 bases from J, the junction kept 5 bases outside the gene matches. This clonotype occurred a few times. The antigen remains undetermined. This rearrangement joins TRBV15 to TRBJ2-7, with TRBD2 matching 7 bases. This receptor was obtained from an adult woman who had mild COVID-19 (a few samples of this study predate the infection). Cell type and time point are not known. Sequencing input: PBMCs or a T cell subset sorted from them (not recorded which). The CDR3 nucleotides are TGTGCCACCAGCAGAGGCAGCGGGGAAACCTACGAGCAGTACTTC. This encodes CATSRGSGETYEQYF.